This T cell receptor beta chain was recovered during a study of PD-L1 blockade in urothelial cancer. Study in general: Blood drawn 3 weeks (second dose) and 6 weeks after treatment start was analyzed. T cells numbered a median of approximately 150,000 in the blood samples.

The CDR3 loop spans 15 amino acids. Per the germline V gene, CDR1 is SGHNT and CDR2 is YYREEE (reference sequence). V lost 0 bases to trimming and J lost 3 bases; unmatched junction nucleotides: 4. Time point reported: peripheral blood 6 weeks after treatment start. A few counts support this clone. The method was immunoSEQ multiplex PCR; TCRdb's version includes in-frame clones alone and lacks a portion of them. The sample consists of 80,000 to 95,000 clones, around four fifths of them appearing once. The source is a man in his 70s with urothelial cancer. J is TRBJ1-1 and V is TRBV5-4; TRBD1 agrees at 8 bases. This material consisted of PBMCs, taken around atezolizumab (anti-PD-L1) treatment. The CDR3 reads CASSLVDRVDTEAFF. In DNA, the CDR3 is TGTGCCAGCAGCTTGGTGGACAGGGTTGACACTGAAGCTTTCTTT.